The following is a T cell receptor beta chain sequence with its context. Its antigen target is currently unknown. No much larger clonotype is one base removed from it; base qualities were not supplied. These data belong to a study of cytomegalovirus exposure and HLA in healthy donors (dated by TCRdb to 2016 to 2017). With regard to the full study: In an earlier analysis of 587 of the donors, 276 Gb of sequence data and approximately 100 million unique TCR beta sequences from approximately 180 million T cells were reported. Roughly 310 gigabases of sequencing data and some 85 million unique TCR sequences were included in an early release covering roughly 700 HLA-typed donors. Of the roughly 400 genotyped donors, roughly 85% fell in the genetic ancestry cluster associated with self-reported Caucasian donors. The aim of the study was to test whether cataloging public T cell receptors could identify signatures of past pathogen exposure. Using immunosequencing, the study profiled T cell repertoires from 666 subjects and related those repertoires to cytomegalovirus serostatus. A separate validation cohort of roughly 110 different subjects was used in addition to the 666-subject first cohort. High-throughput TCR immunosequencing, statistical association of individual TCRs with disease status, and machine learning were combined to predict cytomegalovirus infection status. To study patterns of TCR occurrence, a later analysis re-analyzed previously published TCR beta repertoires from several hundred donors and added high-resolution HLA genotyping. Rather than using new phenotypic data, the later analysis identified candidate immune exposures from TCR beta sequences and from how often those sequences occurred across donors. An earlier analysis of a few hundred of the donors applied high-throughput TCR beta sequencing to assess whether each TCR beta V gene segment acted as functional or pseudogenic. Donor age, sex, ethnicity and CMV serostatus were collected together with the repertoire data. A later genetic analysis used genome-wide SNP genotypes for about 55% of the 666 donors, treating that subset as a discovery cohort. All discovery cohort repertoires had been generated on a single sequencing platform. HLA typing covered class I and class II loci at four-digit resolution. Typing coverage varied by locus: roughly 620-640 donors for A, B, C, DRB1 and DQB1; 522 for DQA1; over 600 for DPA1; some 470 for DPB1. A handful of DR-DQ haplotypes were handled as single units for association and clustering because linkage in the cohort was strong. Among 398 genotyped donors of the cohort, an average of approximately 220,000 unique TCR beta nucleotide sequences was sequenced per donor, of which about 19% were non-productive. Broader findings and caveats from the paper: When HLA alleles, especially DR and DQ, strongly co-occurred, attributing TCR associations to individual alleles was difficult. The only immune exposure information available for the cohort was CMV serostatus. In both the original and validation cohorts, the classifier was reported to diagnose cytomegalovirus status with high specificity and sensitivity. An association between a missense DCLRE1C variant and V-gene and J-gene trimming of TCR beta chains was found in a later genetic analysis and replicated in an independent cohort. A later analysis associated 16,951 TCR beta sequences with specific HLA alleles at a false discovery rate of 0.05. In an earlier analysis of more than 450 of the donors, most TCR beta V segments were observed in productive rearrangements about 90% or about 30% of the time, broadly matching IMGT annotations. Sequencing depth was assumed to be roughly uniform across donors in the presence/absence analyses, though that assumption may not hold. According to a later analysis, most CMV-associated TCR beta chains appeared to be HLA-restricted, and the HLA associations seemed to be driven largely by CMV exposure. A cluster of highly shared sequence variants was judged likely to represent a technical artifact of the sequencing pipeline. Because counts were too low, 15 to 20 rarely observed V segments, including chromosome 9 orphons, were left out of the earlier analysis of over 550 of the donors. Most TCR sequences were seen in very few donors, while some public TCRs were found in many individuals. Compared with the approximately 600-donor mean, donors in an Asian-associated ancestry cluster had fewer N-insertions in productive TCRs, according to a later genetic analysis. In vitro tests confirmed that three of the cytomegalovirus-associated TCR beta chains recognize cytomegalovirus antigens. According to the authors, the approach could potentially be generalized to other disease states and immunological phenotypes. Compared with equally common non-associated chains, HLA-associated TCR beta chains in a later analysis were more clonally expanded and had lower generation probabilities. The study gave a list of over 150 TCR beta chains associated with cytomegalovirus. A further reported finding was that TCR beta sequences accurately predicted the HLA-A and HLA-B alleles for most subjects in the first cohort. In this cohort, only TCR beta chains were sequenced, and detectable features were limited by the absence of alpha or paired-chain data. In a later analysis, several top co-occurrence clusters were reported to appear linked to parvovirus B19, influenza, CMV and Epstein-Barr virus. Because the 87-base-pair reads could not distinguish some IMGT-functional V segments, including TRBV6-2 and TRBV6-3, those segments were excluded. A later analysis found that TCR association rates varied across HLA loci, with DRB1 alleles showing the most associated TCRs and HLA-C alleles the fewest. Linkage disequilibrium might explain the correlated functional status among segregating V segments, but an unknown experimental factor could not be excluded. Because some donors lacked HLA typing at each locus, the association tests relied only on the typed subset.

The germline V and J ends show losses of 0 bases and 9 bases respectively, and no gene match explains 13 bases of the junction. The CDR3 starts with the cysteine, ends with the phenylalanine, and has 19 residues. CDR3 DNA only is kept here, 57 bases in frame from base 1. In the germline V gene, CDR1 corresponds to SGHTA and CDR2 to FQGNSA. The cohort was made up of 666 healthy bone marrow donors. At the time of sampling, every cohort member was nominally healthy, though immune exposures that went unrecorded were likely present. The donor tested CMV seronegative and was one of the 352 seronegative cohort members. A peripheral blood sample was collected from each donor, and TCR beta sequencing was performed on peripheral blood mononuclear cells. Genomic DNA was extracted from the blood cell samples with the Qiagen DNeasy Blood Extraction Kit. To prepare the library, the immunoSEQ multiplex PCR assay was applied. A mixture of 60 forward primers for TCR Vbeta segments and 13 reverse primers for TCR Jbeta segments was used in the multiplex PCR. The CDR3 region of rearranged TCR beta genes was amplified from genomic DNA by a multiplex PCR assay. The Illumina HiSeq System was used to sequence the amplified TCR beta libraries as 87-base-pair reads. The study's own analysis went as follows. Across the 500 to 850 repertoires, a later analysis counted tens of millions of unique TCR beta chains, around 11 million of which were shared by at least two donors. A nearest-neighbor algorithm error-corrected the raw reads and collapsed the reads into unique sequences, merging closely related sequences to remove PCR and sequencing errors. Alignment of CDR3 sequences to IMGT reference sequences was used to assign V, D and J gene segments. For a sequence to be retained, at least a six-nucleotide match to both a V gene segment and a J gene segment was required. Rearrangements were classified as productive when the CDR3 lacked stop codons and remained in frame with V and J, and all other rearrangements were classified as non-productive. Following IMGT convention, CDR3 was defined as the stretch from the second conserved V-encoded cysteine up to the conserved J-encoded phenylalanine. In an earlier analysis of more than 550 of the donors, sequences lacking an unambiguous match to a single V gene segment were excluded. In an earlier analysis of 587 of the donors, V segments were called functional above 56.7% productive rearrangements and were called segregating when the between-donor standard deviation exceeded 5%. A statistical classification framework was built for diagnosing cytomegalovirus status from the catalog of TCR beta chain sequences. In a later analysis, TCR nucleotide sequences were compared against IMGT/GENE-DB human TR gene sequences so that V and J genes could be assigned. The TCRdist pipeline was used in a later analysis to assign CDR3 sequences and most-parsimonious VDJ recombination scenarios. In a later analysis, every TCR beta chain was defined by the combination of its CDR3 amino acid sequence and its V-gene family, and reads without a unique V-gene family were dropped. A later analysis removed 500 to 650 highly shared, low-generation-probability nucleotide sequences to deal with suspected cross-contamination and a sequencing artifact. A later analysis calculated a clonal expansion index for each public chain from normalized within-repertoire ranks of inferred template counts. Generation probabilities in a later analysis came from a VDJ recombination model fitted to out-of-frame rearrangements, and those results were checked against IGoR. In a later analysis, hypergeometric tests were used to score TCR-TCR, TCR-HLA and TCR-CMV co-occurrence, with a repertoire-size bias correction applied to TCR pairs. A later analysis estimated false discovery rates by permuting HLA or CMV assignments 20 times. In a later analysis, co-occurring TCRs were grouped with DBSCAN, and TCRdist sequence similarity was added when clustering was performed within HLA-allele-positive subsets. For co-occurrence clustering, repertoires with fewer than 30,000 or more than 120,000 public chains were excluded, along with five or six repertoires with anomalous nucleotide sharing. The table was pulled from immuneACCESS by TCRdb, which kept in-frame rearrangements only. Such tables lose some clones; where checked, under half of the loss comes from unresolved V genes, and the rest has no known cause. V and J calls and clone size are copied from that table; D and trimming were computed from the DNA. The sample table shows about 140,000 clones, and about three quarters are seen once. Of the sample, 1.3% is held by the ten largest clones.

Sequencing was done on a sample of PBMCs. This TCR derives from a woman aged 40 to 55 in good health and CMV-seronegative. The sequence is built from TRBV7-2 and TRBJ2-1; TRBD2 agrees with 14 junctional bases. DNA sequence: TGTGCCAGCAGCTTAGCGCGGACTAGCGGGGGGCGTAGGAATAGTGAGCAGTTCTTC. This codes for CASSLARTSGGRRNSEQFF. Outside the CDR3, residues come from the reference TRBV7-2 and TRBJ2-1 proteins, so the full variable domain is: GAGVSQSPSNKVTEKGKDVELRCDPISGHTALYWYRQSLGQGLEFLIYFQGNSAPDKSGLPSDRFSAERTGGSVSTLTIQRTQQEDSAVYLCASSLARTSGGRRNSEQFFGPGTRLTVL.